This T cell receptor (beta chain) appears in the sequencing data of a study of cytomegalovirus exposure and HLA in healthy donors. As for this clone: As yet, its antigen is unknown.

The CDR3 consists of 13 residues. Germline V gives CDR1 SNHLY, CDR2 FYNNEI. V gave up 10 bases and J gave up 1 base, with 12 bases separating them. The study's findings and limits: Overall, around 160 TCR beta chains were annotated as cytomegalovirus-associated.

The study ran its PCR with 60 Vbeta and 13 Jbeta primers. Profiled with immunoSEQ multiplex PCR; TCRdb holds only in-frame clones, not every one. This table has fewer than 150,000 clones, around 77% appearing once. Sequenced sample: PBMCs. The TCR was taken from a man aged 25 to 40 in good health. The rearrangement uses TRBV2 and TRBJ2-3; no reliable D call. The DNA for the CDR3 is TGTGCCAACAGCGAGGCGGGCACAGATACGCAGTATTTT. Translated, it gives CANSEAGTDTQYF.